This T cell receptor (beta chain) emerged from a study of human T cells and chemical hapten exposure. The germline gives CDR1 DFQATT, CDR2 SNEGSKA (reference sequence). The CDR3 runs 16 residues. V dropped 4 bases and J dropped 3; count of bases not matched to a gene: 11. Individual cDNA molecules (in the library) carried attached unique molecular identifiers. Per the original methods: Sampled TCR counts reached a median of 95,638 per sample, with values ranging from 23,224 to 690,600. TCRdb fed the RACE reads into MiXCR, producing one record per CDR3 protein. TCRdb, not the authors, supplied the V and J calls. The sample shows about 380,000 distinct CDR3 sequences, 4% to 5.5% of them seen only once. Time point of the sample: patch test 1, 2 weeks after DPC sensitization. Indicated treatment: therapeutic diphenylcyclopropenone sensitization with weekly scalp DPC.

The receptor was isolated from a woman aged 50 to 60 with alopecia areata. Some clones in this sample may be carry-over from other donors' samples. Specimen: whole blood, collected in connection with sensitization to the hapten diphenylcyclopropenone (DPC). The chain combines TRBV20-1 with TRBJ1-4; 7 bases match TRBD1. Here the CDR3 DNA reads TGCAGTGCTACCGGGACAGCGTATGCGGCTAATGAAAAACTGTTTTTT. Protein sequence: CSATGTAYAANEKLFF.